The clone carrying this TCR beta chain has just a few counts. The antigen remains undetermined. Time point described: newly diagnosed GD, antithyroid drugs for less than 3 months. The authors made the TCR library using RNA they extracted from PBMCs. Germline V lookup: CDR1 SGHAT, CDR2 FQNNGV. The CDR3 extends over 15 amino acids. V was shortened by 2 bases and J by 5 bases, with 15 bases between the two germline ends. This entry comes from a study of regulatory T cells in long-lasting Graves disease. For TCR beta, libraries came from iRepertoire HTBI primers and Arm-PCR of CDR3 regions. TCRdb reprocessed the multiplex PCR reads with MiXCR, giving one entry per CDR3 protein. Here the sample spans some 600,000 distinct CDR3 sequences, roughly a sixth being singletons. Study findings and constraints: Favoring TRBV28, TRBJ1-2 and TRBJ2-5 was a feature seen in persistent disease.

These same records also appear under a second study, on T cells in Graves' hyperthyroidism and ophthalmopathy. That paper states: Initially, a first-round RT-PCR of the TCR CDR3 employed the HTBI primer set. The majority of expanded thyroid clonotypes above 0.001 also appeared in blood.

This sequence originates from a man aged 18 to 29 with Graves disease. The chain carries TRBV11-2 and TRBJ2-5; D might be TRBD2 (5 bases). The starting material was peripheral blood mononuclear cells (PBMCs), obtained at new diagnosis, from a patient treated with antithyroid drugs. CDR3 protein: CASSLSNEGRETQYF. Written as DNA, the CDR3 is TGTGCCAGCAGCTTATCCAATGAGGGCAGGGAGACCCAGTACTTC.